This T cell receptor beta chain was sequenced for a study of T cell changes during pregnancy in multiple sclerosis. The CDR3 is 15 residues long. After removal of 6 bases from V and 2 bases from J, the junction contained 7 bases not matched to a gene. Germline lookup yields CDR1 KGHSH and CDR2 LQKENI. Using immunoSEQ multiplex PCR, the repertoire was profiled, and TCRdb retains in-frame clones only, with some absent. The sample lists 75,000 to 80,000 clones, about 91% occurring once. This rearrangement joins TRBV18 to TRBJ1-3, with 7 bases matching TRBD1. Material: peripheral blood, obtained before pregnancy. The clonotype comes from a female donor with multiple sclerosis, enrolled in a pregnancy study. The CDR3 sequence: CASSSTGMPGNTIYF. CDR3 bases: TGTGCCAGCTCCTCGACAGGGATGCCTGGAAACACCATATATTTT.